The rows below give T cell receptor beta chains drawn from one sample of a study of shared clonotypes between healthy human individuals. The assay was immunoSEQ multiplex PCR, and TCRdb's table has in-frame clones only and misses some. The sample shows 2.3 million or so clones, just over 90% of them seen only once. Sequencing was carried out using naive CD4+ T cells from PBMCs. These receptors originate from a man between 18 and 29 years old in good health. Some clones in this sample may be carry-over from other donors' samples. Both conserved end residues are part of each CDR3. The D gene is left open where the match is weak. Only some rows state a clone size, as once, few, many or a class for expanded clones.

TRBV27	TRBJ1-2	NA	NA	CASSFGDEGGYTF	TGTGCCAGCAGTTTCGGGGATGAGGGGGGCTACACCTTC
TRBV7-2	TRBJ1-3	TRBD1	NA	CASSDRVGNTIYF	TGTGCCAGCTCGGACAGGGTGGGAAACACCATATATTTT
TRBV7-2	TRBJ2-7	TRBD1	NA	CASSTEDRGRIYEQYF	TGTGCCAGCAGCACAGAGGACAGGGGGCGAATCTACGAGCAGTACTTC
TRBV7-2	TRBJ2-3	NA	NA	CASRPSSADTQYF	TGTGCCAGCAGACCTAGCTCCGCAGATACGCAGTATTTT
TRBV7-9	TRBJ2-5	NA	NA	CASSLALETQYF	TGTGCCAGCAGCTTAGCACTGGAGACCCAGTACTTC
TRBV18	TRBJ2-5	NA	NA	CASSPRRTGQETQYF	TGTGCCAGCTCACCAAGGAGGACTGGACAAGAGACCCAGTACTTC
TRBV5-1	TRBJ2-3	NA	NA	CASSLEALSADTQYF	TGCGCCAGCAGCTTGGAGGCGCTGTCGGCAGATACGCAGTATTTT
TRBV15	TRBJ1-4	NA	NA	CATSRDYDFGKVGEKLFF	TGTGCCACCAGCAGAGATTACGATTTTGGGAAGGTTGGGGAAAAACTGTTTTTT
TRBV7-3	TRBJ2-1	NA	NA	CASSSPPGEQFF	TGTGCCAGCAGCTCCCCTCCGGGCGAGCAGTTCTTC
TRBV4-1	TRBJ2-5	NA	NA	CASSQDRARRETQYF	TGCGCCAGCAGCCAAGATAGGGCCCGCCGAGAGACCCAGTACTTC
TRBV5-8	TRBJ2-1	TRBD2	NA	CASSLEGASGIKQFF	TGTGCCAGCAGCTTGGAAGGGGCTAGCGGGATAAAGCAGTTCTTC
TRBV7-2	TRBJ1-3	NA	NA	CASSFHPGAIDTIYF	TGTGCCAGCAGCTTCCACCCGGGTGCGATAGACACCATATATTTT
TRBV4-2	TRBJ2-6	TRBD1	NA	CASSPDRGDSGANVLTF	TGTGCCAGCAGCCCTGACAGGGGCGACTCTGGGGCCAACGTCCTGACTTTC
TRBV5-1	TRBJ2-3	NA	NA	CASTMAGSTDTQYF	TGCGCCAGCACCATGGCGGGTAGCACAGATACGCAGTATTTT
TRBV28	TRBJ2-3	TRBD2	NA	CASSYPLGLAGADTQYF	TGTGCCAGCAGCTATCCTCTGGGACTAGCGGGAGCAGATACGCAGTATTTT
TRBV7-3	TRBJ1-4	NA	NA	CASSPPRGFEKLFF	TGTGCCAGCAGCCCACCGCGGGGGTTTGAAAAACTGTTTTTT
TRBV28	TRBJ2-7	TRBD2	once	CASSYNGRAPYEQYF	TGTGCCAGCAGTTATAACGGGAGGGCCCCCTACGAGCAGTACTTC
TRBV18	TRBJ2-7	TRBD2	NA	CASSPGLAGVYEQYF	TGTGCCAGCTCACCGGGACTAGCGGGGGTCTACGAGCAGTACTTC
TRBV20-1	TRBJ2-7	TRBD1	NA	CSAATGEQYF	TGCAGTGCAGCGACAGGGGAGCAGTACTTC
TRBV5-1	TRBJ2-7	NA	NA	CASSETTSSYEQYF	TGCGCCAGCAGCGAGACTACGAGCTCCTACGAGCAGTACTTC
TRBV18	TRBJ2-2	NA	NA	CASSLFTGELFF	TGTGCCAGCTCACTTTTCACCGGGGAGCTGTTTTTT
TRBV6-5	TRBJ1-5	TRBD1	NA	CASRPGQGRQPQHF	TGTGCCAGCCGTCCTGGACAGGGGAGACAGCCCCAGCATTTT
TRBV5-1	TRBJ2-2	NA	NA	CASSLSDEWAGELFF	TGCGCCAGCAGTCTCAGCGACGAGTGGGCCGGGGAGCTGTTTTTT
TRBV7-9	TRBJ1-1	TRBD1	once	CASSLTITGAYEAFF	TGTGCCAGCAGCTTAACCATAACAGGGGCGTATGAAGCTTTCTTT
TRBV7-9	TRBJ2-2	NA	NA	CASRLSPNTGELFF	TGTGCCAGCAGACTTAGTCCGAACACCGGGGAGCTGTTTTTT
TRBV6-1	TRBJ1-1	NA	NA	CASSIRGNTEAFF	TGTGCCAGCAGTATCCGGGGGAACACTGAAGCTTTCTTT
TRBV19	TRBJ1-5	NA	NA	CASRVQGNSNQPQHF	TGTGCCAGTAGAGTACAGGGTAATAGCAATCAGCCCCAGCATTTT
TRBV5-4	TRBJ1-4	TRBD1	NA	CASSYTGGDEKLFF	TGTGCCAGCAGCTATACAGGGGGCGATGAAAAACTGTTTTTT
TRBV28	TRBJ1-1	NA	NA	CASSLWGGEAFF	TGTGCCAGCAGTTTATGGGGTGGTGAAGCTTTCTTT
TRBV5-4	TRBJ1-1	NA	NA	CASSSPAGGEAFF	TGTGCCAGCAGCTCTCCGGCCGGAGGTGAAGCTTTCTTT
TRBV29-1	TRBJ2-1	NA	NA	CSDRIVGTYNEQFF	TGCAGCGACCGAATAGTTGGCACCTACAATGAGCAGTTCTTC
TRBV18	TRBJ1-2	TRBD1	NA	CASSPDRGNINYTF	TGTGCCAGCTCACCGGACAGGGGGAATATCAACTACACCTTC
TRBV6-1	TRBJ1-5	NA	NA	CASSEPGLGGRGQPQHF	TGTGCCAGCAGTGAGCCGGGTCTCGGAGGGAGGGGTCAGCCCCAGCATTTT
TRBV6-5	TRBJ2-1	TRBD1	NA	CASSLDRGDEQFF	TGTGCCAGCAGTCTGGACAGGGGGGATGAGCAGTTCTTC
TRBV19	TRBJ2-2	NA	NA	CATSPRGIELFF	TGTGCCACCAGCCCGAGAGGCATCGAGCTGTTTTTT
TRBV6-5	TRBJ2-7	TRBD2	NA	CASSVSGRTTEQYF	TGTGCCAGCAGTGTTAGCGGGAGGACCACCGAGCAGTACTTC
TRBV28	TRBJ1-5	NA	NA	CASRLSIQPQHF	TGTGCCAGCAGGCTGAGCATACAGCCCCAGCATTTT
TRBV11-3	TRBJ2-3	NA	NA	CASSPGAGRMDTQYF	TGTGCCAGCAGCCCCGGCGCGGGAAGAATGGATACGCAGTATTTT
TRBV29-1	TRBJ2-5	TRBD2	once	CSGSGRAGETQYF	TGCAGCGGTAGCGGGAGGGCCGGAGAGACCCAGTACTTC
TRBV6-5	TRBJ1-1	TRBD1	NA	CASKTGSSEAFF	TGTGCCAGTAAGACAGGGTCTTCTGAAGCTTTCTTT
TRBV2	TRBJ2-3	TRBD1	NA	CASSAGTGAGDTQYF	TGTGCCAGCAGTGCCGGGACAGGGGCAGGAGATACGCAGTATTTT
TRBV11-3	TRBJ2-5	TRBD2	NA	CASSQVSGRSETQYF	TGTGCCAGCAGCCAAGTTAGCGGGAGGTCGGAGACCCAGTACTTC
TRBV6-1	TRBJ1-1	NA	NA	CASTQQYNTEAFF	TGTGCCAGCACGCAGCAATATAACACTGAAGCTTTCTTT
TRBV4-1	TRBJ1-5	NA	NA	CASSPSGEGTQPQHF	TGCGCCAGCAGCCCCTCAGGGGAGGGGACTCAGCCCCAGCATTTT
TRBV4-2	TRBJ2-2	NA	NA	CASSQVGELNTGELFF	TGTGCCAGCAGCCAAGTGGGGGAATTAAACACCGGGGAGCTGTTTTTT
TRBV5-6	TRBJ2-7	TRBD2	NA	CASSPLGGEPYEQYF	TGTGCCAGCAGCCCTCTTGGGGGGGAACCCTACGAGCAGTACTTC
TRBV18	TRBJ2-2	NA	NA	CASSPPGRTPPNTGELFF	TGTGCCAGCTCACCACCGGGGAGGACTCCCCCGAACACCGGGGAGCTGTTTTTT
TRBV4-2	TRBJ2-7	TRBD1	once	CASSPDRGSYEQYF	TGTGCCAGCAGCCCGGACAGGGGCTCCTACGAGCAGTACTTC